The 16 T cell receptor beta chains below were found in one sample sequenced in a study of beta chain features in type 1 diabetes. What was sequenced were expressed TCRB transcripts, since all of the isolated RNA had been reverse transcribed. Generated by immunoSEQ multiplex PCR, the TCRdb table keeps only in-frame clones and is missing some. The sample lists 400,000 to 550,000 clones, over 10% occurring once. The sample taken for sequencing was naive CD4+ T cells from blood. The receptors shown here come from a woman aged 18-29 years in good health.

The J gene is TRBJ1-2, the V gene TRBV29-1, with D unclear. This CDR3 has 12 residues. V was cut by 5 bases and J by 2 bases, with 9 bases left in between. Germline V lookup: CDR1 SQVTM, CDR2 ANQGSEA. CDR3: CSVREGNYGYTF. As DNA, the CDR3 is TGCAGCGTTAGGGAAGGGAACTATGGCTACACCTTC.

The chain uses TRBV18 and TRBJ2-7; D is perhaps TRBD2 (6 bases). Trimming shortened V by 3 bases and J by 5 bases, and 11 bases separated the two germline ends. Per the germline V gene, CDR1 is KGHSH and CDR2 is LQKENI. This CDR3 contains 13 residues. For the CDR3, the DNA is TGTGCCAGCTCACCTGAGGGAGGCCACGAGCAGTACGTC. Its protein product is CASSPEGGHEQYV.

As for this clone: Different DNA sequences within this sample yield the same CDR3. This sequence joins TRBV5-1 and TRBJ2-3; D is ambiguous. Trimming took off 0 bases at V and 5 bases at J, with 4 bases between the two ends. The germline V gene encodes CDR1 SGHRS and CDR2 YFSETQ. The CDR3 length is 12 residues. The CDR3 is CASSLALDTQYF. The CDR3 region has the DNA TGCGCCAGCAGCTTGGCACTAGATACGCAGTATTTT. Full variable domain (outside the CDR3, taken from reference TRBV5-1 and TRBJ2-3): KAGVTQTPRYLIKTRGQQVTLSCSPISGHRSVSWYQQTPGQGLQFLFEYFSETQRNKGNFPGRFSGRQFSNSRSEMNVSTLELGDSALYLCASSLALDTQYFGPGTRLTVL.

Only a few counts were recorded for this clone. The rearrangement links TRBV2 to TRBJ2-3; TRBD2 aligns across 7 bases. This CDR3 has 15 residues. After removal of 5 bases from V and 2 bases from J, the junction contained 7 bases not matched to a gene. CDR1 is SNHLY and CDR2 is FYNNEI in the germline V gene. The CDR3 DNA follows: TGTGCCAGCAGTCCAAGACTAGCCAACACAGATACGCAGTATTTT. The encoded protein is CASSPRLANTDTQYF.

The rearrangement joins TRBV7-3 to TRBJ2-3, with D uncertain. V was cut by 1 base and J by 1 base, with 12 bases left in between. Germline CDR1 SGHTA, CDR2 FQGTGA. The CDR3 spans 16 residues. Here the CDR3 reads CASSLNKPSGTDTQYF. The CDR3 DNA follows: TGTGCCAGCAGCTTAAATAAGCCCTCGGGCACAGATACGCAGTATTTT. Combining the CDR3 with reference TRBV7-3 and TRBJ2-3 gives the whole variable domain GAGVSQTPSNKVTEKGKYVELRCDPISGHTALYWYRQSLGQGPEFLIYFQGTGAADDSGLPNDRFFAVRPEGSVSTLKIQRTERGDSAVYLCASSLNKPSGTDTQYFGPGTRLTVL.

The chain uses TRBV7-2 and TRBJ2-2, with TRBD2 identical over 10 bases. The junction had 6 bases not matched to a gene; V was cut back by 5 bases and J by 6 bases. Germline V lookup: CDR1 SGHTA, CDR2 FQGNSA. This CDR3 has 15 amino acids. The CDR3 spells CASSPAGGRSGELFF. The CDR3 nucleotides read TGTGCCAGCAGCCCAGCGGGAGGGCGCTCCGGGGAGCTGTTTTTT.

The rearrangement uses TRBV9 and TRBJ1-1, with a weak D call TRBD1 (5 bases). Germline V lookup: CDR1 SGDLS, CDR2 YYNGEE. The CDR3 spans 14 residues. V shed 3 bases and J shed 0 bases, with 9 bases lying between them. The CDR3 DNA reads TGTGCCAGCAGCGAGAGACAGCTGAACACTGAAGCTTTCTTT. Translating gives CASSERQLNTEAFF.

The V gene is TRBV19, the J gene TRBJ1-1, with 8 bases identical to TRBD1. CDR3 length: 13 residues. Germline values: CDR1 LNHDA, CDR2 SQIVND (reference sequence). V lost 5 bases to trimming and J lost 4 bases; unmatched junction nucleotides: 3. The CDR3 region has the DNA TGTGCCAGTAGTCCGGACAGGGTCACTGAAGCTTTCTTT. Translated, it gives CASSPDRVTEAFF.

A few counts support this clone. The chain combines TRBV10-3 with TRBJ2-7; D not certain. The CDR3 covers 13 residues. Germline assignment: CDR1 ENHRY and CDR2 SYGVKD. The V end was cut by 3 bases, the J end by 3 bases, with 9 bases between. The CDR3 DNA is TGTGCCATCAGTGAAACAGCTTTCTACGAGCAGTACTTC. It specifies CAISETAFYEQYF.

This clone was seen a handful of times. This chain's CDR3 is CASSSDKTFHNEQFF. CDR3 sequence (DNA): TGTGCCAGCAGCTCGGACAAAACCTTCCACAATGAGCAGTTCTTC. The chain uses TRBV7-9 and TRBJ2-1; a weak D match, TRBD1 (5 bases). The CDR3 length is 15 residues. Germline V gene data show CDR1 as SEHNR and CDR2 as FQNEAQ (reference sequence). Trimming left V 4 bases short and J 5 bases short, with 15 bases between.

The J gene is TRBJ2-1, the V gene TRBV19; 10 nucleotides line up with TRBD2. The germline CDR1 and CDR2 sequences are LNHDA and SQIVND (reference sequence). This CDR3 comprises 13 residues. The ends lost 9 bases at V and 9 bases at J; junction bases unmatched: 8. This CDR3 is CASGLAGVGEQFF. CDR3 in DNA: TGTGCCAGCGGGCTAGCGGGAGTAGGTGAGCAGTTCTTC.

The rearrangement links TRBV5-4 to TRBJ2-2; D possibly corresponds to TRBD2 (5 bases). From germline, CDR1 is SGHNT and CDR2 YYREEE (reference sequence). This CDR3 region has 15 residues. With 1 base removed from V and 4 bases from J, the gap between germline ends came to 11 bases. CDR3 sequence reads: CASSLTAAATGELFF. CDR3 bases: TGTGCCAGCAGCTTGACGGCAGCGGCCACCGGGGAGCTGTTTTTT.

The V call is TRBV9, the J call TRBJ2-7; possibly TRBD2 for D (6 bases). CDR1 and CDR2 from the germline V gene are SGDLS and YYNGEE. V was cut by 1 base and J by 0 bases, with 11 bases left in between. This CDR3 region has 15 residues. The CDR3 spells CASSVRAGNSYEQYF. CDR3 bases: TGTGCCAGCAGCGTAAGGGCGGGAAACTCCTACGAGCAGTACTTC.

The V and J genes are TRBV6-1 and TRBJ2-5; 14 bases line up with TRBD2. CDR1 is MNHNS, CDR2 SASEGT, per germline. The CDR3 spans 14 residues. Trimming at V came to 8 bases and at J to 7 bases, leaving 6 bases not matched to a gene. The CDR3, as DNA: TGTGCCAGCGGGCCCGGGACTAGCGGGGGGACCCAGTACTTC. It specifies CASGPGTSGGTQYF.

The CDR3 bases are TGCGCCAGCAGCTTGGACGGCGGGACACAAGAGACCCAGTACTTC. This codes for CASSLDGGTQETQYF. The chain joins TRBV5-1 to TRBJ2-5; D may match TRBD1 or TRBD2 (6 bases each). Germline V CDR1 and CDR2: SGHRS, YFSETQ. Trimming shortened V by 0 bases and J by 2 bases, and 11 bases separated the two germline ends. The CDR3 spans 15 residues.

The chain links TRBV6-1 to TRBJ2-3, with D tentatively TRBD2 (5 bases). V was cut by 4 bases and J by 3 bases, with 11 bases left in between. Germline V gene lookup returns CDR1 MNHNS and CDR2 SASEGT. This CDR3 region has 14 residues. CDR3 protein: CASSGLGGTDTQYF. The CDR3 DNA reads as TGTGCCAGCAGTGGCTTAGGCGGGACAGATACGCAGTATTTT.